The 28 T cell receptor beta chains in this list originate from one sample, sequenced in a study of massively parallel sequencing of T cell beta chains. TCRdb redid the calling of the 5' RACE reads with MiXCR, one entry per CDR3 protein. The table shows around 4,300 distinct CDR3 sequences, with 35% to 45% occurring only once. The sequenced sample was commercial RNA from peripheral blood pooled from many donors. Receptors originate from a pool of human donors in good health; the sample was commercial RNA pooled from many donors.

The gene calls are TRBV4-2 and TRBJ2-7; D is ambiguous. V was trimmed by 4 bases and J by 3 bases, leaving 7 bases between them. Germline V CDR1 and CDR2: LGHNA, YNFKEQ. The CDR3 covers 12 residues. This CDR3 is CASSPGGYEQYV. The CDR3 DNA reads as TGTGCCAGCAGCCCAGGTGGCTACGAGCAGTACGTC.

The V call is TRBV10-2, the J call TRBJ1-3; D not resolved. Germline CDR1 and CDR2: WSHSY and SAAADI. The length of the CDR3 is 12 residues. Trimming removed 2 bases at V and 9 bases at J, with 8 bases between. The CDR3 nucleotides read TGCGCCAGCAGTGAGCTAGAAACCACCATATATTTT. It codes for CASSELETTIYF.

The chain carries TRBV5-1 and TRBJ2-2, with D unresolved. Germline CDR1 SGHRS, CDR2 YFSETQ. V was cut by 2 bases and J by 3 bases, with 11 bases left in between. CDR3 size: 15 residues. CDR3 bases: TGCGCCAGCAGCTTAGACGGGCCCCACACCGGGGAGCTGTTTTTT. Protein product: CASSLDGPHTGELFF.

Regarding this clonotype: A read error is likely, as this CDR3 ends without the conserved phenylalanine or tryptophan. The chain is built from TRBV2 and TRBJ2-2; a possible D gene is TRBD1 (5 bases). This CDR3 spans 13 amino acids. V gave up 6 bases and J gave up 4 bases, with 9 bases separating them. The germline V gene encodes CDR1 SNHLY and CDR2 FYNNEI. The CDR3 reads CASRGDSTGELFS. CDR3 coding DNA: TGTGCCAGCAGGGGTGACAGCACCGGGGAGCTGTTTTCT.

CDR3 DNA: TGCAGCGTTGAAAGGGTGGCAGGCTACACCTTC. This gives the protein CSVERVAGYTF. The rearrangement links TRBV29-1 to TRBJ1-2; D not certain. CDR3 size: 11 residues. Trimming removed 2 bases from V and 8 bases from J, with 9 bases in between. Germline assignment: CDR1 SQVTM and CDR2 ANQGSEA.

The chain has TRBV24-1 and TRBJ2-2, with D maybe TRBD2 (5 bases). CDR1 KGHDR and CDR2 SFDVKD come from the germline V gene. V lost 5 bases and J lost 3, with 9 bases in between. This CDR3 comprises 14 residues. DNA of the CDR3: TGTGCCACCAGTGTGAGGGCTTACACCGGGGAGCTGTTTTTT. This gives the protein CATSVRAYTGELFF.

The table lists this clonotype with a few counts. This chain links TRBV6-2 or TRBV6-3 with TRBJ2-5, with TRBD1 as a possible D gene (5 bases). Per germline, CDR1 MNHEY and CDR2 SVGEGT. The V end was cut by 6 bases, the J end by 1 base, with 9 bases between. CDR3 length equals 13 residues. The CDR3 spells CASSDTGQETQYF. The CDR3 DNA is TGTGCCAGCAGCGATACAGGCCAAGAGACCCAGTACTTC.

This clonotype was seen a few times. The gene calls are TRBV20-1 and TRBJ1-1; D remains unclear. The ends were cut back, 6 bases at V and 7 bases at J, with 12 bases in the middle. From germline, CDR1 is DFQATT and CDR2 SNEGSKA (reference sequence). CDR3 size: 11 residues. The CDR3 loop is CSAPDLNEAFF. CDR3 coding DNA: TGCAGTGCCCCGGACCTTAATGAAGCTTTCTTT.

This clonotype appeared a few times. CDR3 loop: CSVEVRDYTDTQYF. The CDR3, as DNA: TGCAGCGTTGAAGTACGGGACTACACAGATACGCAGTATTTT. This chain uses TRBV29-1 with TRBJ2-3; 7 bases map to TRBD2. Germline V gene sequence: CDR1 SQVTM, CDR2 ANQGSEA. V trimming: 1 base; J trimming: 2 bases; junction bases outside the gene matches: 3. The length of the CDR3 is 14 residues.

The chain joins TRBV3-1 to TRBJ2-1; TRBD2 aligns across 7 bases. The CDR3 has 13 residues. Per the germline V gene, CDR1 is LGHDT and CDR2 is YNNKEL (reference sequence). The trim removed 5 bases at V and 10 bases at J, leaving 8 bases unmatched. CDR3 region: CASSMGLINEQFF. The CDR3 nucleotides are TGTGCCAGCAGCATGGGACTAATTAACGAGCAGTTCTTC.

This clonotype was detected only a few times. Here the CDR3 reads CASSFGGRNEKLFF. The CDR3 DNA sequence: TGTGCCAGCAGCTTTGGGGGACGTAATGAAAAACTGTTTTTT. J is TRBJ1-4 and V is TRBV7-2; tentatively, D is TRBD1 (5 bases). The CDR3 consists of 14 residues. V was clipped by 3 bases and J by 4 bases, with 9 bases between them. Germline V CDR1 and CDR2: SGHTA, FQGNSA.

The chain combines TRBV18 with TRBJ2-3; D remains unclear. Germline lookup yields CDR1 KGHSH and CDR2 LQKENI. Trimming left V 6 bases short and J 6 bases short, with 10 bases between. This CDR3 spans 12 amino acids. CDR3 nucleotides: TGTGCCAGCTCGCCCCTAGGGGATACGCAGTATTTT. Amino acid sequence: CASSPLGDTQYF.

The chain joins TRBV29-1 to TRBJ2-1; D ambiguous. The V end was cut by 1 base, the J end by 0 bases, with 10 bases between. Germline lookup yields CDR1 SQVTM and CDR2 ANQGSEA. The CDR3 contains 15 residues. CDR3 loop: CSVEVPSSSYNEQFF. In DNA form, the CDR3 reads TGCAGCGTTGAAGTTCCGTCGAGCTCCTACAATGAGCAGTTCTTC.

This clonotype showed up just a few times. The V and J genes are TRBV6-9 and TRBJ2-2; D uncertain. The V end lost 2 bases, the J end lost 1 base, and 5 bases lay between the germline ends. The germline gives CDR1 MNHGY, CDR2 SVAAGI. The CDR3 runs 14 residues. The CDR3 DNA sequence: TGTGCCAGCAGTTATCAGCGGAACACCGGGGAGCTGTTTTTT. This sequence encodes CASSYQRNTGELFF.

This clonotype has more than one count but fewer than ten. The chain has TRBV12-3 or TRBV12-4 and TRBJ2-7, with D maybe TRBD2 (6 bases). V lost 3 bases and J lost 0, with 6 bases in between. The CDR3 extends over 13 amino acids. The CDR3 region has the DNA TGTGCCAGCAGTTTGGACTACTCCTACGAGCAGTACTTC. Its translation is CASSLDYSYEQYF.

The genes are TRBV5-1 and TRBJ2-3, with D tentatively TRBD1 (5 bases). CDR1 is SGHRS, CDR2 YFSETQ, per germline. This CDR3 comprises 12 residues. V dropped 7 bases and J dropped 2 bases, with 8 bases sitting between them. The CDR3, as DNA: TGCGCCAGCGGGGCCCCCACAGATACGCAGTATTTT. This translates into CASGAPTDTQYF.

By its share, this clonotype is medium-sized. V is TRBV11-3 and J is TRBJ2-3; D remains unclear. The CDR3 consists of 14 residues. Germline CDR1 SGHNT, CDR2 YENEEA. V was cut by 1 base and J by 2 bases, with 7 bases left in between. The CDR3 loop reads CASSLGGATDTQYF. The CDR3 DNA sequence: TGTGCCAGCAGCTTAGGAGGCGCCACAGATACGCAGTATTTT.

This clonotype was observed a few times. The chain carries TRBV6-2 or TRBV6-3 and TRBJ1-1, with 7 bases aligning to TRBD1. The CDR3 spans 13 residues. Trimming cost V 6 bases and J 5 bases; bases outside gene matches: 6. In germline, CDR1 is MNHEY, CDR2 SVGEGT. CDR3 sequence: CASRRGPVTEAFF. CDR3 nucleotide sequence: TGTGCCAGCAGGAGGGGGCCCGTGACTGAAGCTTTCTTT.

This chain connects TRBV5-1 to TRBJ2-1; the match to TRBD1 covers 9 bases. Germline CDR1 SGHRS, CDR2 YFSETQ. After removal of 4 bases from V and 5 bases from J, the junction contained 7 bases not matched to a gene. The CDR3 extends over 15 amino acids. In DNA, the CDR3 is TGCGCCAGCAGCCTAGGGACAGGGCGAGACAATGAGCAGTTCTTC. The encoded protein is CASSLGTGRDNEQFF.

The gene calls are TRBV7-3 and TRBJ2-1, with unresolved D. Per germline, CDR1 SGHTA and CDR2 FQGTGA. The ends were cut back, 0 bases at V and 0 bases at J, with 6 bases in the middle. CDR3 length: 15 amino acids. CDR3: CASSLTGSSYNEQFF. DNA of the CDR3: TGTGCCAGCAGCTTAACGGGAAGCTCCTACAATGAGCAGTTCTTC.

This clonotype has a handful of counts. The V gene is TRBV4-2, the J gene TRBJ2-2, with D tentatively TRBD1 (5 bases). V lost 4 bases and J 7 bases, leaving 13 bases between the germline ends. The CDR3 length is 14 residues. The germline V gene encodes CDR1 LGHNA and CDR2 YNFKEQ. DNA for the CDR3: TGTGCCAGCAGCCCTAGGGGCATAGACGGGGAGCTGTTTTTT. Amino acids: CASSPRGIDGELFF.

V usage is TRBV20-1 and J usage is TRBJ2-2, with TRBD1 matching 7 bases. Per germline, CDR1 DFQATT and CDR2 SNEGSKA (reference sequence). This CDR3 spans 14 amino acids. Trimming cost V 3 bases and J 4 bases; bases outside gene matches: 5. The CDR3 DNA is TGCAGTGCTAGTCCCAGGGGGAGCACCGGGGAGCTGTTTTTT. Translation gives CSASPRGSTGELFF.

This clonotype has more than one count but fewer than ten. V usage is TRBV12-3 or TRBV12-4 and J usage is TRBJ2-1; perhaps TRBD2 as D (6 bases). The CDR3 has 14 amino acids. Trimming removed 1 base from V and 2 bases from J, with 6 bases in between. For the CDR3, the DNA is TGTGCCAGCAGTTTAGGGGGGGCCTACAATGAGCAGTTCTTC. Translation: CASSLGGAYNEQFF.

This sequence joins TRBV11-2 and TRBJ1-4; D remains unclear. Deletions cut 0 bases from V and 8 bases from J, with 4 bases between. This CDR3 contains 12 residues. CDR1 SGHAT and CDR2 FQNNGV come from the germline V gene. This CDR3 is CASSLEGEKLFF. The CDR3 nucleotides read TGTGCCAGCAGCTTAGAGGGGGAAAAACTGTTTTTT.

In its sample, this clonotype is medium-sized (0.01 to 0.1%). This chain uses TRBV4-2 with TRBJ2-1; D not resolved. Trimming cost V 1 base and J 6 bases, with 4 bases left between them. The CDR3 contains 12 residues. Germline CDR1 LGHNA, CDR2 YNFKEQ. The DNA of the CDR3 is TGTGCCAGCAGCCAAGGTGTCAATGAGCAGTTCTTC. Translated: CASSQGVNEQFF.

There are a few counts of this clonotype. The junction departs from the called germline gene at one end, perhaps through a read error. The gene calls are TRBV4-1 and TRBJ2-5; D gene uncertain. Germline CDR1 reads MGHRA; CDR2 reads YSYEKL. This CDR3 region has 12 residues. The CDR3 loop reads CASSLDHETQYF. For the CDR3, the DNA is TGCGCCAGCAGCCTAGACCACGAGACCCAGTACTTC.

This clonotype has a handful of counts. CDR3 sequence: CASSAGQGSTEAFF. The CDR3 bases are TGTGCCAGCAGCGCGGGACAGGGATCCACTGAAGCTTTCTTT. This chain connects TRBV9 to TRBJ1-1, with 9 bases fitting TRBD1. Germline CDR1 SGDLS, CDR2 YYNGEE. V lost 3 bases to trimming and J lost 4 bases; unmatched junction nucleotides: 4. The CDR3 sequence is 14 residues long.

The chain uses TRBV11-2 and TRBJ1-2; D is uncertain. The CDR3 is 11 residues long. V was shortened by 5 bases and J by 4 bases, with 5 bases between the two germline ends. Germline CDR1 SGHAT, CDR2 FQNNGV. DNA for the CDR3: TGTGCCAGCAGCGAACTCTATGGCTACACCTTC. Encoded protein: CASSELYGYTF.